Shown below are 25 T cell receptor beta chains from a single sample sequenced in a study of cytomegalovirus exposure and HLA in healthy donors. Primers: 60 Vbeta forward and 13 Jbeta reverse. Clones were read by immunoSEQ multiplex PCR, and TCRdb kept only the in-frame ones, dropping some. The sample consists of around 130,000 clones, about 80% of them appearing once. Source material: PBMCs. The receptors derive from a middle-aged woman in good health and CMV-seronegative.

The V and J genes are TRBV4-3 and TRBJ1-3; D not resolved. The CDR3 has 15 amino acids. Germline CDR1 reads LGHNA; CDR2 reads YSLEER. Between the trimmed V and J ends, which lost 0 bases and 1 base, there was a span of 7 bases. DNA for the CDR3: TGCGCCAGCAGCCAAGAGGGAGGGTCTGGAAACACCATATATTTT. Amino acid sequence: CASSQEGGSGNTIYF.

V usage is TRBV7-3 and J usage is TRBJ2-1; 10 nucleotides line up with TRBD2. The V gene's germline CDR1 is SGHTA and CDR2 FQGTGA. Unmatched junction bases numbered 8, after V lost 4 bases and J lost 5 bases. The CDR3 sequence is 16 residues long. The CDR3 loop reads CASSSPGTSAHNEQFF. The CDR3 nucleotides read TGTGCCAGCAGCTCCCCCGGGACTAGCGCCCACAATGAGCAGTTCTTC.

This sequence joins TRBV29-1 and TRBJ1-4, with 7 bases identical to TRBD1. Germline V lookup: CDR1 SQVTM, CDR2 ANQGSEA. After removal of 6 bases from V and 6 bases from J, the junction contained 4 bases not matched to a gene. This CDR3 comprises 12 residues. CDR3 amino acids: CSVATGDEKLFF. CDR3 DNA: TGCAGCGTCGCCACAGGGGATGAAAAACTGTTTTTT.

This clone was observed once. V is TRBV7-2 and J is TRBJ2-3; 8 nucleotides match TRBD2. The V segment lost 7 bases and the J segment 6 bases; nucleotides outside the gene matches: 9. CDR3 length: 14 amino acids. The germline V gene encodes CDR1 SGHTA and CDR2 FQGNSA. CDR3 in amino acids: CASTPSSGSDTQYF. In DNA, the CDR3 is TGTGCCAGCACCCCATCTAGCGGGTCCGATACGCAGTATTTT.

The CDR3 bases are TGTGCCAGCAGTCACACAGGGGAGAACACTGAAGCTTTCTTT. Its protein product is CASSHTGENTEAFF. The chain links TRBV6-6 to TRBJ1-1; 7 bases are a match to TRBD1. This CDR3 spans 14 amino acids. Germline V gene data show CDR1 as MNHNY and CDR2 as SVGAGI (reference sequence). The trim removed 5 bases at V and 1 base at J, leaving 4 bases unmatched.

The chain couples TRBV4-1 to TRBJ2-7, with D possibly TRBD1 on 6 matching bases. Germline CDR1 reads MGHRA; CDR2 reads YSYEKL. CDR3 length: 15 amino acids. Trimming took 4 bases from V and 2 from J, leaving 15 bases between them. The CDR3 protein is CASSRLIRDTYEQYF. The CDR3 DNA reads TGCGCCAGCAGCCGACTAATCCGGGACACCTACGAGCAGTACTTC.

This clone was detected a few times. The CDR3 nucleotides read TGTGCCAGCAGCTCCGGGACAGGGGATAGGGGCTACACCTTC. It yields the protein CASSSGTGDRGYTF. The gene calls are TRBV7-2 and TRBJ1-2; 10 positions agree with TRBD1. V was clipped by 4 bases and J by 8 bases; unmatched bases: 7. The CDR3 is made up of 14 amino acids. Germline values: CDR1 SGHTA, CDR2 FQGNSA.

V gene TRBV23-1 combines with J gene TRBJ2-5, with TRBD1 matching over 9 bases. TRBV23-1 is assigned to the ORF class and has an uncertain function. J gave up 3 bases and V 0 bases, and 5 bases lay outside the gene matches. The CDR3 contains 16 residues. The CDR3 DNA sequence: TGCGCCAGCAGTCAATCGGGGACAGGGTGGAAAGAGACCCAGTACTTC. Translation gives CASSQSGTGWKETQYF.

The chain carries TRBV5-6 and TRBJ2-7, with unresolved D. This CDR3 region has 11 residues. Between the trimmed V and J ends, which lost 4 bases and 2 bases, there was a span of 4 bases. In germline, CDR1 is SGHDT, CDR2 YYEEEE. CDR3 residues: CASSLAYEQYF. Here the CDR3 DNA reads TGTGCCAGCAGCCTAGCCTACGAGCAGTACTTC.

The chain joins TRBV4-2 to TRBJ2-3; TRBD1 agrees at 9 bases. The CDR3 loop spans 17 amino acids. Losses at the gene ends were 0 bases for V and 8 bases for J; bases not matched to a gene: 12. Per the germline V gene, CDR1 is LGHNA and CDR2 is YNFKEQ. CDR3 coding DNA: TGTGCCAGCAGCCAAGATAAAACAGGGGGCTGGTCCGGTACGCAGTATTTT. Translating gives CASSQDKTGGWSGTQYF.

The V call is TRBV27, the J call TRBJ1-2; D is possibly TRBD1 (6 bases). Germline V lookup: CDR1 MNHEY, CDR2 SMNVEV (reference sequence). The CDR3 is 15 amino acids. V was cut by 4 bases and J by 4 bases, with 16 bases left in between. This CDR3 reads CASSSSTGYLYGYTF. The CDR3 bases are TGTGCCAGCAGTTCTTCAACAGGGTATCTCTATGGCTACACCTTC.

This clone was seen a single time. The chain employs TRBV6-1 and TRBJ1-2, with 10 bases aligning to TRBD1. CDR3 length: 15 residues. Losses at the gene ends were 5 bases for V and 5 bases for J; bases not matched to a gene: 8. Germline CDR1 and CDR2: MNHNS and SASEGT. CDR3 sequence (DNA): TGTGCCAGCAGTCCCGAGGGACAGGGGAAGTATGGCTACACCTTC. It encodes CASSPEGQGKYGYTF.

V is TRBV7-9 and J is TRBJ2-7, with D possibly matching TRBD1 (6 bases). Trimming took off 5 bases at V and 2 bases at J, with 16 bases between the two ends. The CDR3 sequence is 15 residues long. Germline CDR1 is SEHNR and CDR2 is FQNEAQ (reference sequence). CDR3 bases: TGTGCCAGCAGCCTAAGGCCAGGGGACCCCTACGAGCAGTACTTC. It codes for CASSLRPGDPYEQYF.

The DNA for the CDR3 is TGTGCCAGCAGCGTGTCGGGACAGGGAGGTCAGCCCCAGCATTTT. This sequence encodes CASSVSGQGGQPQHF. This rearrangement joins TRBV9 to TRBJ1-5, with 9 bases that match TRBD1. The trim removed 2 bases at V and 6 bases at J, leaving 6 bases unmatched. This CDR3 contains 15 residues. From germline, CDR1 is SGDLS and CDR2 YYNGEE.

V usage is TRBV28 and J usage is TRBJ2-7; D gene ambiguous. Germline CDR1 MDHEN, CDR2 SYDVKM. Deletions cut 3 bases from V and 1 base from J, with 13 bases between. This CDR3 is 15 amino acids long. CDR3 sequence: CASSLETASSYEQYF. The CDR3 nucleotides read TGTGCCAGCAGTTTGGAAACAGCCTCTTCCTACGAGCAGTACTTC.

CDR3 amino acids: CASSIQATYGYTF. Written as DNA, the CDR3 is TGTGCCAGTAGTATCCAGGCAACCTATGGCTACACCTTC. The chain recombines TRBV19 with TRBJ1-2; D remains ambiguous. The V and J ends lost 3 bases and 4 bases respectively, with 9 bases between them. CDR3 length: 13 residues. CDR1 LNHDA and CDR2 SQIVND come from the germline V gene (reference sequence).

This chain connects TRBV14 to TRBJ1-6, with no clear D. In germline, CDR1 is SGHDN, CDR2 FVKESK. CDR3 length: 19 residues. V was pared by 1 base and J by 7 bases, with 23 bases between. DNA of the CDR3: TGTGCCAGCAGCCAAGGTTCTTCCCCCACTGGGCGCCCAAATTCACCCCTCCACTTT. Translation: CASSQGSSPTGRPNSPLHF.

The chain links TRBV4-3 to TRBJ1-4; D not certain. CDR1 and CDR2 (germline): LGHNA, YSLEER. CDR3 length equals 15 residues. The ends were cut back, 4 bases at V and 1 base at J, with 10 bases in the middle. The CDR3 sequence is CASSRSGRTNEKLFF. The CDR3 DNA is TGCGCCAGCAGCCGTTCGGGTCGAACTAATGAAAAACTGTTTTTT.

V is TRBV19 and J is TRBJ1-1; the match to TRBD1 covers 7 bases. Germline values: CDR1 LNHDA, CDR2 SQIVND (reference sequence). There are 11 residues in the CDR3. J lost 11 bases, V lost 6 bases, and 6 bases had no gene match. The CDR3 nucleotides read TGTGCCAGTAGGACAGGGCAATTGGCTTTCTTT. This encodes CASRTGQLAFF. Full variable domain (rest looked up from reference TRBV19 and TRBJ1-1): DGGITQSPKYLFRKEGQNVTLSCEQNLNHDAMYWYRQDPGQGLRLIYYSQIVNDFQKGDIAEGYSVSREKKESFPLTVTSAQKNPTAFYLCASRTGQLAFFGQGTRLTVV.

This clone was observed once. This CDR3 is also generated by other DNA sequences in the sample. The rearrangement uses TRBV5-6 and TRBJ2-7; D perhaps matches TRBD1 (5 bases). Trimming stripped 0 bases from V and 4 bases from J, with 8 bases between. This CDR3 spans 13 amino acids. Germline V gene lookup returns CDR1 SGHDT and CDR2 YYEEEE. This CDR3 reads CASSLGQSYEQYF. In DNA, the CDR3 is TGTGCCAGCAGCTTGGGACAGTCTTACGAGCAGTACTTC. Full variable domain (missing parts from reference TRBV5-6 and TRBJ2-7): DAGVTQSPTHLIKTRGQQVTLRCSPKSGHDTVSWYQQALGQGPQFIFQYYEEEERQRGNFPDRFSGHQFPNYSSELNVNALLLGDSALYLCASSLGQSYEQYFGPGTRLTVT.

V gene TRBV5-1 combines with J gene TRBJ1-2; 11 nucleotides agree with TRBD1. The CDR3 length is 15 residues. Germline lookup yields CDR1 SGHRS and CDR2 YFSETQ. The J segment lost 1 base and the V segment lost 3 bases, leaving 2 bases of the junction unmatched. The CDR3 DNA is TGCGCCAGCAGCTGGGGACAGGGGGTTAACTATGGCTACACCTTC. It encodes CASSWGQGVNYGYTF.

This chain links TRBV5-1 with TRBJ2-3, with a weak D call TRBD2 (6 bases). Trimming stripped 0 bases from V and 5 bases from J, with 7 bases between. Germline V gene lookup returns CDR1 SGHRS and CDR2 YFSETQ. The CDR3 has 13 residues. The CDR3 coding sequence is TGCGCCAGCAGCTTGGTCGGGGGAGATACGCAGTATTTT. The encoded protein is CASSLVGGDTQYF.

This chain connects TRBV27 to TRBJ2-1, with D perhaps TRBD1 (6 bases). Trimming left V 6 bases short and J 6 bases short, with 15 bases between. Germline assignment: CDR1 MNHEY and CDR2 SMNVEV (reference sequence). This CDR3 region has 14 residues. The CDR3 DNA reads TGTGCCAGCAGCGCCAGGGGTATGGGCAATGAGCAGTTCTTC. This sequence encodes CASSARGMGNEQFF.

CDR3 in amino acids: CASNRGGDAFF. CDR3 coding DNA: TGTGCCAGCAATAGGGGGGGGGATGCTTTCTTT. This chain joins TRBV6-5 and TRBJ1-1, with D maybe TRBD1 (6 bases). This CDR3 comprises 11 residues. CDR1 is MNHEY and CDR2 is SVGAGI in the germline V gene. Deletions cut 7 bases from V and 11 bases from J, with 14 bases between.

V is TRBV7-2 and J is TRBJ2-1, with 10 bases aligning to TRBD2. With 6 bases clipped from V and 7 bases from J, the junction kept 6 bases outside the gene matches. The CDR3 has 14 residues. Germline CDR1 reads SGHTA; CDR2 reads FQGNSA. The CDR3 DNA is TGTGCCAGCAGGGGGGCTAGCGGGAGTAATGAGCAGTTCTTC. Amino acid sequence: CASRGASGSNEQFF.